What follows describes a single TCR beta chain. This CDR3 comprises 15 residues. Trimming removed 5 bases from V and 5 bases from J, with 17 bases in between. CDR1 and CDR2 (germline): SEHNR, FQNEAQ (reference sequence). The data belong to a study of control samples from healthy donors and cancer patients. Measured with immunoSEQ multiplex PCR; TCRdb has only the in-frame clones, and not every one. The table includes some 110,000 clones, under 90% detected once. The source is a woman aged 45 to 65 in good health. The chain employs TRBV7-9 and TRBJ2-3; D uncertain. Sequenced input: blood. DNA of the CDR3: TGTGCCAGCAGCGTTTTGTCACCCCTGCGAGATACGCAGTATTTT. Its protein product is CASSVLSPLRDTQYF.